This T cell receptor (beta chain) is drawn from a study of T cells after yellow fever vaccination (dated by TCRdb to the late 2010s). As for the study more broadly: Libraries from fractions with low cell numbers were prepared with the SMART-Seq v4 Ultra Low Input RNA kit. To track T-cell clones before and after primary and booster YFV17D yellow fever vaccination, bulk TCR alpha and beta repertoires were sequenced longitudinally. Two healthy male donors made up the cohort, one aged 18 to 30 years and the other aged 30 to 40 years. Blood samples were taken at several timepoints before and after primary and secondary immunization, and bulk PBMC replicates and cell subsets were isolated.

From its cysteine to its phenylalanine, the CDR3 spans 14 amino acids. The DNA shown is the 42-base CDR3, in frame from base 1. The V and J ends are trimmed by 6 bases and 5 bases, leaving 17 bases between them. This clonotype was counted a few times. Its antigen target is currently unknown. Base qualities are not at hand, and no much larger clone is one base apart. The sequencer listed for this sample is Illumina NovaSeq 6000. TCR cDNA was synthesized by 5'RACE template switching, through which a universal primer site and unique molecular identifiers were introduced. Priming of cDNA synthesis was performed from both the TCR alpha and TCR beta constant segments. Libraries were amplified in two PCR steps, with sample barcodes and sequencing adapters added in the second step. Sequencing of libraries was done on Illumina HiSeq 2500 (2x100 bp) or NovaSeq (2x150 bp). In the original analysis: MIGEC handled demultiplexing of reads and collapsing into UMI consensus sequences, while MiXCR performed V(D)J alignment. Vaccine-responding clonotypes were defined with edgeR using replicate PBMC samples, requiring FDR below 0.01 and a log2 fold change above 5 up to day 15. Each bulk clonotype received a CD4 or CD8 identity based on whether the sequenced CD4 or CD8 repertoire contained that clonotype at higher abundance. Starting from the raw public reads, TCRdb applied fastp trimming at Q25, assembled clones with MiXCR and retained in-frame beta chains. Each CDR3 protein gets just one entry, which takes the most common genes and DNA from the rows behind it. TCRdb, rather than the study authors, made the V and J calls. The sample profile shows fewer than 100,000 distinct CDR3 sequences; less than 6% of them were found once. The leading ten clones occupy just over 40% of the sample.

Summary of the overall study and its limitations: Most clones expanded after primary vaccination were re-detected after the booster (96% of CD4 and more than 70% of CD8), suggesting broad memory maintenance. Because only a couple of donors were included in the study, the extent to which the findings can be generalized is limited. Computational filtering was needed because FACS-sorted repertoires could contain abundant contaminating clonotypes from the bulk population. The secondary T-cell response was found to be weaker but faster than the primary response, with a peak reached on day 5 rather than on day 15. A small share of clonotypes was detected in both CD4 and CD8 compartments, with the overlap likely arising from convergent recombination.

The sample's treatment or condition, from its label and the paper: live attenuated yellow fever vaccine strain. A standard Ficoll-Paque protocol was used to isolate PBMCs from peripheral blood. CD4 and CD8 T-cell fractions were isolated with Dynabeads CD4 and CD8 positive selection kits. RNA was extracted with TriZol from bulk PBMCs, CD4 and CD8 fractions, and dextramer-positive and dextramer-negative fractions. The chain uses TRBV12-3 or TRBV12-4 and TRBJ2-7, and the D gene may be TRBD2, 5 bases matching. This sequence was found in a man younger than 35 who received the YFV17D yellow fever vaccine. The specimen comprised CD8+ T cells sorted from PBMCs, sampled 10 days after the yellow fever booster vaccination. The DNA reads TGTGCCAGCAGCGTCGGCGGGCTTTTGGACGAGCAGTACTTC. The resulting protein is CASSVGGLLDEQYF.